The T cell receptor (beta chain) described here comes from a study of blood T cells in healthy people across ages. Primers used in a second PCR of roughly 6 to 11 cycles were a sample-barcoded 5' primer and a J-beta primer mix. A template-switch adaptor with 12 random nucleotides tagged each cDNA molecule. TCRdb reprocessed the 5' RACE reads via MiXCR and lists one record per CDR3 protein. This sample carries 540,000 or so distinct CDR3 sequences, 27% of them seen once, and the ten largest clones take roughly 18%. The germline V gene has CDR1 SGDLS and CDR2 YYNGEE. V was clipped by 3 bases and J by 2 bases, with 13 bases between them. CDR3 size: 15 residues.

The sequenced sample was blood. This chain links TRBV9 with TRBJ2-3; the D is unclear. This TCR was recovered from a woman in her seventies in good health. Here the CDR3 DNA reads TGTGCCAGCAGCGCCCACTGGACCCTCACAGATACGCAGTATTTT. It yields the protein CASSAHWTLTDTQYF.